These 22 T cell receptor beta chains came from one sample sequenced in a study of identical twins. TCRdb analysed the 5' RACE reads with MiXCR anew, one entry per CDR3 protein. The table has under 250,000 distinct CDR3 sequences, around 7.6% seen once. These same records also appear under a second study, on yellow fever vaccine responses in identical twins.

The specimen was CD8+ T cells sorted from blood. The origin of the receptors is a woman between 18 and 29 years old in good health.

The V and J genes are TRBV24-1 and TRBJ1-1; D not resolved. The germline V gene has CDR1 KGHDR and CDR2 SFDVKD. Trimming stripped 7 bases from V and 0 bases from J, with 8 bases between. The CDR3 consists of 13 residues. The CDR3 protein is CATSWGVNTEAFF. For the CDR3, the DNA is TGTGCCACCAGCTGGGGTGTGAACACTGAAGCTTTCTTT.

The chain combines TRBV7-8 with TRBJ2-1, with D uncertain. The germline V gene has CDR1 SGHVS and CDR2 FQNEAQ. The V end was cut by 1 base, the J end by 7 bases, with 11 bases between. The CDR3 consists of 14 residues. In nucleotides, the CDR3 is TGTGCCAGCAGCTTAGTCGGGCCCCAGAATGAGCAGTTCTTC. Translating it yields CASSLVGPQNEQFF.

The CDR3 nucleotides are TGTGCCAGCAGTGAAGGGATAAATGAGCAGTTCTTC. This sequence encodes CASSEGINEQFF. The V and J genes are TRBV6-1 and TRBJ2-1; D remains unclear. This CDR3 has 12 residues. Germline values: CDR1 MNHNS, CDR2 SASEGT. The V end was cut by 1 base, the J end by 7 bases, with 5 bases between.

This chain connects TRBV12-3 or TRBV12-4 to TRBJ2-1, with D possibly called TRBD1 or TRBD2 (7 bases each). This CDR3 has 15 amino acids. V was shortened by 5 bases and J by 4 bases, with 15 bases between the two germline ends. Written as DNA, the CDR3 is TGTGCCAGCAGTCTTCCCCAGGGGGGGTACAATGAGCAGTTCTTC. This translates into CASSLPQGGYNEQFF.

CDR3 sequence: CASSFSGMNTDTQYF. CDR3 nucleotides: TGTGCCAGCAGCTTCTCAGGGATGAACACAGATACGCAGTATTTT. The genes are TRBV7-6 and TRBJ2-3; maybe TRBD1 (5 bases). The CDR3 totals 15 residues. CDR1 is SGHVS, CDR2 FNYEAQ, per germline. V was trimmed by 3 bases and J by 2 bases, leaving 12 bases between them.

The chain is built from TRBV28 and TRBJ2-5; a weak D match, TRBD2 (6 bases). The CDR3 totals 15 residues. CDR1 and CDR2 (germline): MDHEN, SYDVKM. The V end was cut by 5 bases, the J end by 5 bases, with 18 bases between. The CDR3 loop reads CASSPSSGVRETQYF. The CDR3 nucleotides are TGTGCCAGCAGTCCCTCATCGGGGGTCCGGGAGACCCAGTACTTC.

The V call is TRBV27, the J call TRBJ2-7, with 8 bases that match TRBD2. The germline V gene encodes CDR1 MNHEY and CDR2 SMNVEV (reference sequence). After removal of 5 bases from V and 1 base from J, the junction contained 4 bases not matched to a gene. This CDR3 is built from 14 residues. The CDR3 DNA follows: TGTGCCAGCAGTCGGGGACTAGAGTCCTACGAGCAGTACTTC. Protein: CASSRGLESYEQYF.

This clonotype was recorded a few times. J is TRBJ1-3 and V is TRBV20-1; a weak D match, TRBD1 (5 bases). The CDR3 has 14 amino acids. Trimming shortened V by 0 bases and J by 2 bases, and 8 bases separated the two germline ends. CDR1 and CDR2 (germline): DFQATT, SNEGSKA (reference sequence). The CDR3 DNA follows: TGCAGTGCTAGAGAGACAGATACTGGAAACACCATATATTTT. Translation: CSARETDTGNTIYF.

The chain joins TRBV20-1 to TRBJ2-1; 10 bases are shared with TRBD2. The V gene end was trimmed by 0 bases and the J gene end by 5 bases; junction bases not matched to a gene: 4. Germline V lookup: CDR1 DFQATT, CDR2 SNEGSKA (reference sequence). The CDR3 contains 15 residues. Here the CDR3 reads CSARDWLAGDNEQFF. CDR3 in DNA: TGCAGTGCTAGAGATTGGCTAGCGGGGGACAATGAGCAGTTCTTC.

This clonotype was observed at least ten times. The J gene is TRBJ1-1, the V gene TRBV5-1; a possible D gene is TRBD1 (5 bases). The CDR3 is 12 residues long. V was pared by 1 base and J by 6 bases, with 7 bases between. The germline CDR1 and CDR2 sequences are SGHRS and YFSETQ. CDR3 in DNA: TGCGCCAGCAGCTTGCTGGGGGCTGAAGCTTTCTTT. This translates into CASSLLGAEAFF.

Here the CDR3 reads CASSLVQVILSGYTF. CDR3 DNA: TGTGCCAGCAGCTTAGTTCAAGTAATTCTGTCTGGCTACACCTTC. The chain links TRBV7-9 to TRBJ1-2, with D hard to call. The V and J ends lost 1 base and 7 bases respectively, with 16 bases between them. The CDR3 runs to 15 residues. Germline-derived CDR1 and CDR2 are SEHNR and FQNEAQ (reference sequence).

The chain carries TRBV25-1 and TRBJ1-6, with D unresolved. The CDR3 sequence is 17 residues long. Germline V CDR1 and CDR2: MGHDK, SYGVNS. V shed 2 bases and J shed 0 bases, with 11 bases lying between them. The CDR3 here is CASSEPTAYSYNSPLHF. The CDR3, as DNA: TGTGCCAGCAGTGAACCAACAGCTTACTCCTATAATTCACCCCTCCACTTT.

The chain uses TRBV28 and TRBJ2-1; the D is unclear. CDR1 is MDHEN and CDR2 is SYDVKM in the germline V gene. V was trimmed by 8 bases and J by 8 bases, leaving 10 bases between them. The CDR3 runs 11 residues. Here the CDR3 DNA reads TGTGCCAGCCACTCAAGAGATGAGCAGTTCTTC. The encoded protein is CASHSRDEQFF.

This clonotype was counted between two and nine times. The chain employs TRBV10-3 and TRBJ2-1; D gene ambiguous. Trimming shortened V by 0 bases and J by 0 bases, and 15 bases separated the two germline ends. Germline CDR1 ENHRY, CDR2 SYGVKD. The CDR3 contains 18 residues. The CDR3 sequence is CAISESNRSHRSYNEQFF. In DNA, the CDR3 is TGTGCCATCAGTGAGTCGAACCGGAGCCATCGCTCCTACAATGAGCAGTTCTTC.

This chain connects TRBV5-6 to TRBJ2-3; 9 bases agree with TRBD2. From germline, CDR1 is SGHDT and CDR2 YYEEEE. V shed 0 bases and J 2 bases; nucleotides not matched to a gene: 13. This CDR3 comprises 19 residues. The CDR3 nucleotides read TGTGCCAGCAGCTTGGTCTCACTAGCGGGCGCTGGCCTCACAGATACGCAGTATTTT. This encodes CASSLVSLAGAGLTDTQYF.

The chain is built from TRBV15 and TRBJ2-5; perhaps D is TRBD1 or TRBD2 (5 bases each). Germline assignment: CDR1 LNHNV and CDR2 YYDKDF (reference sequence). V lost 6 bases, J lost 5 bases, and 19 bases lay in between. CDR3 size: 15 residues. CDR3 sequence reads: CATRDSTWGMETQYF. For the CDR3, the DNA is TGTGCCACCAGAGACTCTACCTGGGGGATGGAGACCCAGTACTTC.

This sequence joins TRBV12-3 or TRBV12-4 and TRBJ1-1; 8 bases line up with TRBD1. The junction had 7 bases not matched to a gene; V was cut back by 3 bases and J by 4 bases. This CDR3 contains 15 residues. The CDR3 sequence is CASSLDRVEGTEAFF. The CDR3 DNA reads as TGTGCCAGCAGTTTGGACAGGGTAGAAGGCACTGAAGCTTTCTTT.

This clonotype has ten or more counts. V is TRBV4-1 and J is TRBJ2-7, with a possible D match to TRBD2 (6 bases). V lost 0 bases and J lost 0, with 9 bases in between. This CDR3 spans 15 amino acids. Germline-derived CDR1 and CDR2 are MGHRA and YSYEKL. The CDR3 sequence: CASSQEGGTSYEQYF. In nucleotides, the CDR3 is TGCGCCAGCAGCCAAGAGGGGGGTACCTCCTACGAGCAGTACTTC.

In this sample, this clonotype turned up many times. V usage is TRBV12-3 or TRBV12-4 and J usage is TRBJ2-7; D not certain. The germline V and J ends were trimmed by 6 bases and 7 bases, with 13 bases remaining between them. The CDR3 sequence is 12 residues long. The CDR3: CASSPRSREQYF. The CDR3 region has the DNA TGTGCCAGCAGCCCCCGGAGTAGGGAGCAGTACTTC.

V is TRBV21-1 and J is TRBJ2-1; the DNA was not compared with TRBD1, the D call given in the table. TRBV21-1 is a documented pseudogene. This CDR3 spans 14 amino acids. The CDR3 DNA sequence: TGTGCCAGCAGTCCGGGACAAAGAGACAATGAGCAGTTCTTC. Its protein product is CASSPGQRDNEQFF.

A few counts support this clonotype. The chain carries TRBV27 and TRBJ1-2; maybe TRBD1 (5 bases). The CDR3 is 15 residues long. V was cut by 3 bases and J by 4 bases, with 15 bases left in between. Germline V gene lookup returns CDR1 MNHEY and CDR2 SMNVEV (reference sequence). The CDR3: CASSLSQGTFYGYTF. The CDR3, as DNA: TGTGCCAGCAGTTTGTCGCAGGGAACGTTCTATGGCTACACCTTC.

The chain combines TRBV3-1 with TRBJ2-2; tentatively, D is TRBD2 (7 bases). The germline V and J ends were trimmed by 0 bases and 4 bases, with 9 bases remaining between them. CDR1 and CDR2 from the germline V gene are LGHDT and YNNKEL (reference sequence). The CDR3 consists of 15 residues. CDR3 nucleotides: TGTGCCAGCAGCCAAGATCGGGGGGCCACCGGGGAGCTGTTTTTT. Its translation: CASSQDRGATGELFF.